Sequencing of this T cell receptor (beta chain) was carried out in a study of OX40 agonist ivuxolimab in advanced cancers. Study context: Dose-escalation patients were diagnosed with hepatocellular carcinoma, melanoma, renal cell cancer or head and neck cancer. The mean age was approximately 56 years, ranging from about 23 to 79, with 80% to 85% of participants male. General study results and limits: The average count of expanded clones was higher among CD8+ T cells than among CD4+.

Of note for this clone: The antigen remains undetermined.

Libraries were prepared by immunoSEQ multiplex PCR; TCRdb keeps only in-frame clonotypes and omits some of them. The sample has some 100,000 clones; approximately 81% are singletons. The CDR3 runs 13 residues. The germline V and J ends were trimmed by 5 bases and 1 base, with 8 bases remaining between them. Germline CDR1 is SGHTA and CDR2 is FQGNSA. Cycle 7 day 1, cycle 4 day 1, and baseline were the timepoints at which blood was sampled. The source is an adult with an advanced solid tumor such as melanoma, head and neck, liver or kidney cancer. Sample: CD4+ or CD8+ T cells sorted from blood, taken in a trial of the OX40 agonist ivuxolimab. The chain is built from TRBV7-2 and TRBJ1-1; D remains unclear. The CDR3 DNA follows: TGTGCCAGCAGCGAGCGGCAGAACACTGAAGCTTTCTTT. This encodes CASSERQNTEAFF. The variable domain in full, with the rest retrieved from reference TRBV7-2 and TRBJ1-1, is GAGVSQSPSNKVTEKGKDVELRCDPISGHTALYWYRQSLGQGLEFLIYFQGNSAPDKSGLPSDRFSAERTGGSVSTLTIQRTQQEDSAVYLCASSERQNTEAFFGQGTRLTVV.